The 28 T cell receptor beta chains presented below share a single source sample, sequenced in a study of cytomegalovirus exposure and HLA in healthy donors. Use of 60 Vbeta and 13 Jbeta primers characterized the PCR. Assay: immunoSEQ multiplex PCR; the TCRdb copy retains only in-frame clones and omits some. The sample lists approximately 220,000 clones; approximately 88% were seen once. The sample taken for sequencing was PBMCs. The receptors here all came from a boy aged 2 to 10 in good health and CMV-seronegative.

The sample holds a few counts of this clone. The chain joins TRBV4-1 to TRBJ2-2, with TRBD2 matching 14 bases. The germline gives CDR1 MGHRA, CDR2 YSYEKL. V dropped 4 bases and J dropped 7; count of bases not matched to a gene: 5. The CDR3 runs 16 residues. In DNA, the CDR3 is TGCGCCAGCAGCCCTGGGACTAGCGGGGGAATCGGGGAGCTGTTTTTT. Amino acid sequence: CASSPGTSGGIGELFF.

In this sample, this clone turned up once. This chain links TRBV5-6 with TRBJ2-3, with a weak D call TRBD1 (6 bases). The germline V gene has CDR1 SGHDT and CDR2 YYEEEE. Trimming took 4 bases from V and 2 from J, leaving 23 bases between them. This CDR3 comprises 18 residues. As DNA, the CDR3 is TGTGCCAGCAGCGGGCTGAAGGGGGATAGCGACCTCACAGATACGCAGTATTTT. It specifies CASSGLKGDSDLTDTQYF.

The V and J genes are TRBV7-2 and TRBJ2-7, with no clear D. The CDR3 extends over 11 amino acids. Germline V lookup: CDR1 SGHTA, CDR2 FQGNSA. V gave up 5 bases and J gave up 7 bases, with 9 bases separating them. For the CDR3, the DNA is TGTGCCAGCAGCCCCGGGTGGGAGCAGTACTTC. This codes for CASSPGWEQYF.

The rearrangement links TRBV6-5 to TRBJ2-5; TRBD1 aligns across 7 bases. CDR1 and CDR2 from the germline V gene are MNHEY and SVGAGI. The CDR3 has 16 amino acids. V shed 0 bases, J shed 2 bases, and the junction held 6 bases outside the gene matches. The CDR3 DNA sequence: TGTGCCAGCAGTTACTCGACAGGGCGATTGCAAGAGACCCAGTACTTC. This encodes CASSYSTGRLQETQYF.

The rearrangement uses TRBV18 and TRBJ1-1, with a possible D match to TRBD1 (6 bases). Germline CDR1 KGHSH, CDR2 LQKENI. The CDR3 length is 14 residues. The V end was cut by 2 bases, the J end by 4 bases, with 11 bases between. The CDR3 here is CASSPEGGATEAFF. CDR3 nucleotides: TGTGCCAGCTCACCAGAGGGGGGGGCCACTGAAGCTTTCTTT. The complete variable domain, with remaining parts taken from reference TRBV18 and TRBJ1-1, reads NAGVMQNPRHLVRRRGQEARLRCSPMKGHSHVYWYRQLPEEGLKFMVYLQKENIIDESGMPKERFSAEFPKEGPSILRIQQVVRGDSAAYFCASSPEGGATEAFFGQGTRLTVV.

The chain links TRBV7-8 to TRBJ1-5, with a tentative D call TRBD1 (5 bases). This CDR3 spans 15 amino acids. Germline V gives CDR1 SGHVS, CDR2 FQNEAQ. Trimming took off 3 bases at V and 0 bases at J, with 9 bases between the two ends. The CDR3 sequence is CASSLSGLSNQPQHF. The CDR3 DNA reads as TGTGCCAGCAGCTTGTCGGGACTTAGCAATCAGCCCCAGCATTTT. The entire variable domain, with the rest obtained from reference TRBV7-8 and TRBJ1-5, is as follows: GAGVSQSPRYKVAKRGQDVALRCDPISGHVSLFWYQQALGQGPEFLTYFQNEAQLDKSGLPSDRFFAERPEGSVSTLKIQRTQQEDSAVYLCASSLSGLSNQPQHFGDGTRLSIL.

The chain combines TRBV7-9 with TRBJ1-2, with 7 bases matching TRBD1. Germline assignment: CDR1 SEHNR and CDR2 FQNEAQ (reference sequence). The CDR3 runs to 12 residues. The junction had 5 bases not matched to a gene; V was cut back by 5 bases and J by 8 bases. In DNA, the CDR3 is TGTGCCAGCAGCGCCGACAGGGACGGCTACACCTTC. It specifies CASSADRDGYTF.

CDR3 region: CASSIGYSYEQYF. CDR3 sequence (DNA): TGTGCCAGTAGTATAGGCTACTCCTACGAGCAGTACTTC. This sequence joins TRBV19 and TRBJ2-7; D gene uncertain. The CDR3 loop spans 13 amino acids. Germline V gives CDR1 LNHDA, CDR2 SQIVND (reference sequence). Trimming stripped 1 base from V and 0 bases from J, with 4 bases between.

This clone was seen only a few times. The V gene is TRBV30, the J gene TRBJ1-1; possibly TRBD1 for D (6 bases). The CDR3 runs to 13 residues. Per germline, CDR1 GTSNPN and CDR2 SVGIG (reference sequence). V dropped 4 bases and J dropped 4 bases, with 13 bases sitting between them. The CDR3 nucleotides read TGTGCCTGGACGTATATGGGGGCCACTGAAGCTTTCTTT. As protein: CAWTYMGATEAFF.

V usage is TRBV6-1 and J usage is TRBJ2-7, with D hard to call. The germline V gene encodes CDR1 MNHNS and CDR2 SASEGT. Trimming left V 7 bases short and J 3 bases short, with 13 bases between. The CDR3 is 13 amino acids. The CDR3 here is CASTLTRFYEQYF. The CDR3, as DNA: TGTGCCAGCACCCTAACCAGGTTCTACGAGCAGTACTTC.

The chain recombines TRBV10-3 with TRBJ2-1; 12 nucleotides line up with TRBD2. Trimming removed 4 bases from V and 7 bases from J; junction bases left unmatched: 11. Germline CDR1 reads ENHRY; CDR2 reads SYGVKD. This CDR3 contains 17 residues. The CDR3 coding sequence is TGTGCCATCAGTGGGACCCCTAGCGGGAGGGGTCCTAATGAGCAGTTCTTC. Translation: CAISGTPSGRGPNEQFF.

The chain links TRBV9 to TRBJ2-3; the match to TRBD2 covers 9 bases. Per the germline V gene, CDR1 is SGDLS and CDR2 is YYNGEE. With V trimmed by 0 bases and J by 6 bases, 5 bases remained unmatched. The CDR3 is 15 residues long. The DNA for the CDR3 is TGTGCCAGCAGCGTAGAGGGTAGCGGGAGCGATACGCAGTATTTT. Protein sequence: CASSVEGSGSDTQYF.

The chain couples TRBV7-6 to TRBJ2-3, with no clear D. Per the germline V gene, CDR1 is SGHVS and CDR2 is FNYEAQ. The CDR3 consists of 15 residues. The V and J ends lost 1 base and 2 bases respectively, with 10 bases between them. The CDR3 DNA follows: TGTGCCAGCAGCTTAGGGCTCCCCCCCACAGATACGCAGTATTTT. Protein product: CASSLGLPPTDTQYF.

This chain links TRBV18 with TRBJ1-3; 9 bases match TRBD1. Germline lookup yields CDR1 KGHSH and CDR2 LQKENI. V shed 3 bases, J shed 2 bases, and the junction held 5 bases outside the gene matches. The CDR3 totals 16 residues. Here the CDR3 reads CASSPRDRVTGNTIYF. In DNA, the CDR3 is TGTGCCAGCTCACCCCGGGACAGGGTAACTGGAAACACCATATATTTT.

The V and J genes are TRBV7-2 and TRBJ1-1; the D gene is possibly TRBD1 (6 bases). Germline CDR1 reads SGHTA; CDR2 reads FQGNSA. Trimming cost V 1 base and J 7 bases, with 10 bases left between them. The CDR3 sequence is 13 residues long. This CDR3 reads CASSLDRANEAFF. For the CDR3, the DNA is TGTGCCAGCAGCTTAGACAGGGCTAATGAAGCTTTCTTT. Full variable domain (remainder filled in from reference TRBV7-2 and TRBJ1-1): GAGVSQSPSNKVTEKGKDVELRCDPISGHTALYWYRQSLGQGLEFLIYFQGNSAPDKSGLPSDRFSAERTGGSVSTLTIQRTQQEDSAVYLCASSLDRANEAFFGQGTRLTVV.

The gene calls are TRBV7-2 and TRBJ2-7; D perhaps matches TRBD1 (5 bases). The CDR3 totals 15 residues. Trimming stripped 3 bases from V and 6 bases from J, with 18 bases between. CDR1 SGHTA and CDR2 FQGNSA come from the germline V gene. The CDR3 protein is CASSFSGNELSEQYF. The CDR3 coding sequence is TGTGCCAGCAGCTTTTCAGGGAACGAACTCTCCGAGCAGTACTTC.

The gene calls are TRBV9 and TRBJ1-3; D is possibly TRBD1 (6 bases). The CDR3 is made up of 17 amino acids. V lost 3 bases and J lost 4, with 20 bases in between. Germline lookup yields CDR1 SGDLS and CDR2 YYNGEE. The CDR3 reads CASSDLTPGARGNTIYF. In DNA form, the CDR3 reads TGTGCCAGCAGCGACCTGACTCCAGGGGCGAGGGGAAACACCATATATTTT.

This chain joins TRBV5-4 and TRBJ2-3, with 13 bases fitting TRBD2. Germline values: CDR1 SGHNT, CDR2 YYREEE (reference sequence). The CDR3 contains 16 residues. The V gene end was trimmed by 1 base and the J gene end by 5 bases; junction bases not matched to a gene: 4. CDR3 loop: CASSLTSGRAVDTQYF. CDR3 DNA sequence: TGTGCCAGCAGCTTGACTAGCGGGAGGGCCGTAGATACGCAGTATTTT.

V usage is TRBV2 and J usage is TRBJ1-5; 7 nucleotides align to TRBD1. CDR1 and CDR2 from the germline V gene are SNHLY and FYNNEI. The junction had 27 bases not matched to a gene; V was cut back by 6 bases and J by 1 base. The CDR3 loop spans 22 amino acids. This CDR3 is CASRALGDYTGEAFRSNQPQHF. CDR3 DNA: TGTGCCAGCAGAGCTCTCGGGGATTATACAGGGGAGGCGTTTAGAAGCAATCAGCCCCAGCATTTT.

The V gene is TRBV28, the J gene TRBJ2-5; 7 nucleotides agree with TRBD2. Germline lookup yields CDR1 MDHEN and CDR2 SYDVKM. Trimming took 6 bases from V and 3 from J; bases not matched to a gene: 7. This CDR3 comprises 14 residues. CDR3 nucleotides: TGTGCCAGCAGCCCTGCGGGGGTTGAAGAGACCCAGTACTTC. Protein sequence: CASSPAGVEETQYF.

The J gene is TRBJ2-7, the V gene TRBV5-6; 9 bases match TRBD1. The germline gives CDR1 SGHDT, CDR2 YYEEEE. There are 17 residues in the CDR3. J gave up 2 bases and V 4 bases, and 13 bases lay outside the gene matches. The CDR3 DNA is TGTGCCAGCAGCCCGGGACAGGGAACTATCCCGACCTACGAGCAGTACTTC. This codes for CASSPGQGTIPTYEQYF.

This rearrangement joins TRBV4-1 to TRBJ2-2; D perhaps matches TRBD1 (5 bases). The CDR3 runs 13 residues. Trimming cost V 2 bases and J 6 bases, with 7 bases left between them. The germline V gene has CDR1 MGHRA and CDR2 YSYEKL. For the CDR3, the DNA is TGCGCCAGCAGCCAACAGGGCGCCGGGGAGCTGTTTTTT. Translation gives CASSQQGAGELFF.

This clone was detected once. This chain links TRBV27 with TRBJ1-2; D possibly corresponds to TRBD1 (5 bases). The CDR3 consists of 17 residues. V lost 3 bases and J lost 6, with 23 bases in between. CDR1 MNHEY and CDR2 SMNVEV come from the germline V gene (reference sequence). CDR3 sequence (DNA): TGTGCCAGCAGTTTTGGGCTCGGGACTATCCAAGGGGATGGCTACACCTTC. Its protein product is CASSFGLGTIQGDGYTF.

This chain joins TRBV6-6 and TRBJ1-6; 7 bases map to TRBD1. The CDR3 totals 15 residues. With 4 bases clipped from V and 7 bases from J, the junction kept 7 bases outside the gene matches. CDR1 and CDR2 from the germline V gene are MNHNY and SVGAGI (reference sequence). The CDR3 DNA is TGTGCCAGCAGTTCATCCGACAGGGAAAATTCACCCCTCCACTTT. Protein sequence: CASSSSDRENSPLHF.

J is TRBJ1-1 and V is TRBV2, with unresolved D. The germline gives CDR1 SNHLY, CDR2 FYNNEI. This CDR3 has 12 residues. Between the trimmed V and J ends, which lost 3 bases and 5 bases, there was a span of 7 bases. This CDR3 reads CASSEGRTEAFF. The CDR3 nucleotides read TGTGCCAGCAGTGAGGGGAGGACTGAAGCTTTCTTT.

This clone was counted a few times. CDR3 coding DNA: TGTGCCAGCAGCTTCGACATATCAACTAATGAAAAACTGTTTTTT. It yields the protein CASSFDISTNEKLFF. V and J are TRBV5-4 and TRBJ1-4, with no clear D. V was cut by 2 bases and J by 0 bases, with 8 bases left in between. Germline V gene lookup returns CDR1 SGHNT and CDR2 YYREEE (reference sequence). The CDR3 sequence is 15 residues long. Looking up the rest from reference TRBV5-4 and TRBJ1-4 gives the full variable domain: ETGVTQSPTHLIKTRGQQVTLRCSSQSGHNTVSWYQQALGQGPQFIFQYYREEENGRGNFPPRFSGLQFPNYSSELNVNALELDDSALYLCASSFDISTNEKLFFGSGTQLSVL.

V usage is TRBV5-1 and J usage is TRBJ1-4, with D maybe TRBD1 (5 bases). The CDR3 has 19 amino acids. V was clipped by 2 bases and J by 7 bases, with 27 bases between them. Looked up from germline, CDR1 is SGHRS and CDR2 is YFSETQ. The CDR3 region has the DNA TGCGCCAGCAGCTTTAGCGCGGTTCAGGGAGGTTTTCGGAGTGAAAAACTGTTTTTT. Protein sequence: CASSFSAVQGGFRSEKLFF.

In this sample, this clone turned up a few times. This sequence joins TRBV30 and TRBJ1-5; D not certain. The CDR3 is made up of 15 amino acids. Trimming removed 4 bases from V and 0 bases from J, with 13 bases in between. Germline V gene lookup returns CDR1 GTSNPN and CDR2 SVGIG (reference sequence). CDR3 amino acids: CAWNSGSNSNQPQHF. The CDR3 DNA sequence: TGTGCCTGGAACAGTGGTTCGAATAGCAATCAGCCCCAGCATTTT.